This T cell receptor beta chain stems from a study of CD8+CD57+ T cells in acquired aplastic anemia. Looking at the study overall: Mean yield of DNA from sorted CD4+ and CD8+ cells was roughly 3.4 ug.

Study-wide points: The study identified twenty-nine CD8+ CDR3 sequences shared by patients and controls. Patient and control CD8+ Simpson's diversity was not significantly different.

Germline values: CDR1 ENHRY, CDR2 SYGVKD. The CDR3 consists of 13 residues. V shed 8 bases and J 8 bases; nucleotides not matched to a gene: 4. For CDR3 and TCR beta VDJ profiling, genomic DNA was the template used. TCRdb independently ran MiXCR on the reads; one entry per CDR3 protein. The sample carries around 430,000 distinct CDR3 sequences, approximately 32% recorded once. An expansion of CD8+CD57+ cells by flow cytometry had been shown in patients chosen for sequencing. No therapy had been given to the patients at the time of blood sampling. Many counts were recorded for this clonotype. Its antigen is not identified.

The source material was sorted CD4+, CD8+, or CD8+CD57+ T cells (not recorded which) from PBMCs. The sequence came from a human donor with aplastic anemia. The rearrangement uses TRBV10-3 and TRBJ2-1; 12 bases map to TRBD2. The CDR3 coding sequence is TGTGCCATCGCCGGGACTAGCGGGTATGAGCAGTTCTTC. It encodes CAIAGTSGYEQFF.